Given below is one TCR beta chain in context. Assay used: immunoSEQ multiplex PCR; TCRdb lists only in-frame clones, some missing. The table lists 150,000 to 200,000 clones, approximately 87% of them singletons. Trimming cost V 4 bases and J 0 bases; bases outside gene matches: 6. The CDR3 is 17 residues long. Germline CDR1 is SGHRS and CDR2 is YFSETQ. These data come from a study of blood T cell repertoires in COVID-19. Study-level background: Nucleic acid was either cDNA or gDNA, and it came from T cells, B-cell-depleted T cells, or PBMCs.

The material sequenced was peripheral blood. The TCR sequence derives from a woman in her late teens or twenties who had recovered from COVID-19. The rearrangement links TRBV5-1 to TRBJ2-3; 12 bases fit TRBD2. CDR3 nucleotide sequence: TGCGCCAGCAGCGCGACTAGCGGGGGCCGTAGCACAGATACGCAGTATTTT. Encoded protein: CASSATSGGRSTDTQYF.